This is a list of T cell receptor beta chains from one sample in a study of blood T cells in healthy people across ages. Via MiXCR, TCRdb re-called the 5' RACE reads, giving one row per CDR3 protein. Of around 1.5 million distinct CDR3 sequences listed, about 32% were seen once; the top ten hold approximately 10%. What was sequenced was blood. The source is a woman younger than 45 in good health. CDR3s include the opening cysteine and the closing phenylalanine or tryptophan. Fields, in order: D gene, clone size, V gene, J gene, CDR3 protein, CDR3 DNA. D genes are given only for firm matches. Clone size is given for some rows only: seen once, a few or many times, or a class if the clone is expanded.

-	-	TRBV30	TRBJ2-7	CAWSRWEKPYEQYF	TGTGCCTGGAGTCGGTGGGAGAAACCCTACGAGCAGTACTTC
-	few	TRBV18	TRBJ1-1	CASSPQQGTEAFF	TGTGCCAGCTCACCACAACAGGGAACTGAAGCTTTCTTT
TRBD2	-	TRBV4-1	TRBJ2-3	CASSQGLAFRTDTQYF	TGCGCCAGCAGCCAAGGACTAGCGTTTCGCACAGATACGCAGTATTTT
TRBD1	-	TRBV7-9	TRBJ1-1	CASSLSGGMTEAFF	TGTGCCAGCAGCTTGTCAGGGGGCATGACTGAAGCTTTCTTT
-	-	TRBV12-3/TRBV12-4	TRBJ2-2	CASSPPTRGRGGVEFF	TGTGCCAGCAGTCCCCCGACTAGAGGGAGAGGGGGGGTGGAGTTTTTT
TRBD1	few	TRBV7-9	TRBJ2-3	CASSGLLQGALDTQYF	TGTGCCAGCAGCGGACTACTACAGGGGGCTTTAGATACGCAGTATTTT
-	-	TRBV28	TRBJ2-3	CASKGGTTDTQYF	TGTGCCAGCAAAGGGGGAACCACAGATACGCAGTATTTT
-	-	TRBV30	TRBJ1-2	CAWSHGGGSYGYTF	TGTGCCTGGAGTCACGGTGGGGGTTCCTATGGCTACACCTTC
-	few	TRBV7-8	TRBJ2-7	CASSVLAEGGEQYF	TGTGCCAGCAGCGTCCTCGCGGAGGGGGGCGAGCAGTACTTC
-	few	TRBV10-3	TRBJ2-7	CAISELAPSVDEQYF	TGTGCCATCAGTGAATTGGCCCCCTCGGTTGACGAGCAGTACTTC
-	few	TRBV7-9	TRBJ1-2	CASSSPWDQDYGYTF	TGTGCCAGCAGCTCTCCGTGGGATCAGGACTATGGCTACACCTTC
-	-	TRBV2	TRBJ1-4	CASSDSAASNEKLFF	TGTGCCAGCAGTGACTCGGCAGCTTCTAATGAAAAACTGTTTTTT
TRBD2	-	TRBV11-2	TRBJ2-7	CASSLRMTSGSSRPNYEQYF	TGTGCCAGCAGCCTACGTATGACTAGCGGGAGCTCACGCCCCAACTACGAGCAGTACTTC
TRBD2	few	TRBV5-1	TRBJ2-3	CASSLEGLAATDTQYF	TGCGCCAGCAGCTTGGAGGGACTAGCGGCCACAGATACGCAGTATTTT
-	-	TRBV9	TRBJ2-1	CASSTSGGLPNEQFF	TGTGCCAGCAGCACCTCAGGAGGGTTACCCAATGAGCAGTTCTTC
-	-	TRBV9	TRBJ2-3	CASGTGDGAETQYF	TGTGCCAGCGGTACGGGGGACGGCGCCGAAACGCAGTATTTT
TRBD1	-	TRBV4-1	TRBJ2-5	CASNQQGAPSETQYF	TGCGCCAGCAACCAACAGGGGGCGCCGAGTGAGACCCAGTACTTC
TRBD1	-	TRBV14	TRBJ1-1	CASSTRQGGRTTEAFF	TGTGCCAGCAGCACTCGACAGGGCGGAAGGACGACTGAAGCTTTCTTT